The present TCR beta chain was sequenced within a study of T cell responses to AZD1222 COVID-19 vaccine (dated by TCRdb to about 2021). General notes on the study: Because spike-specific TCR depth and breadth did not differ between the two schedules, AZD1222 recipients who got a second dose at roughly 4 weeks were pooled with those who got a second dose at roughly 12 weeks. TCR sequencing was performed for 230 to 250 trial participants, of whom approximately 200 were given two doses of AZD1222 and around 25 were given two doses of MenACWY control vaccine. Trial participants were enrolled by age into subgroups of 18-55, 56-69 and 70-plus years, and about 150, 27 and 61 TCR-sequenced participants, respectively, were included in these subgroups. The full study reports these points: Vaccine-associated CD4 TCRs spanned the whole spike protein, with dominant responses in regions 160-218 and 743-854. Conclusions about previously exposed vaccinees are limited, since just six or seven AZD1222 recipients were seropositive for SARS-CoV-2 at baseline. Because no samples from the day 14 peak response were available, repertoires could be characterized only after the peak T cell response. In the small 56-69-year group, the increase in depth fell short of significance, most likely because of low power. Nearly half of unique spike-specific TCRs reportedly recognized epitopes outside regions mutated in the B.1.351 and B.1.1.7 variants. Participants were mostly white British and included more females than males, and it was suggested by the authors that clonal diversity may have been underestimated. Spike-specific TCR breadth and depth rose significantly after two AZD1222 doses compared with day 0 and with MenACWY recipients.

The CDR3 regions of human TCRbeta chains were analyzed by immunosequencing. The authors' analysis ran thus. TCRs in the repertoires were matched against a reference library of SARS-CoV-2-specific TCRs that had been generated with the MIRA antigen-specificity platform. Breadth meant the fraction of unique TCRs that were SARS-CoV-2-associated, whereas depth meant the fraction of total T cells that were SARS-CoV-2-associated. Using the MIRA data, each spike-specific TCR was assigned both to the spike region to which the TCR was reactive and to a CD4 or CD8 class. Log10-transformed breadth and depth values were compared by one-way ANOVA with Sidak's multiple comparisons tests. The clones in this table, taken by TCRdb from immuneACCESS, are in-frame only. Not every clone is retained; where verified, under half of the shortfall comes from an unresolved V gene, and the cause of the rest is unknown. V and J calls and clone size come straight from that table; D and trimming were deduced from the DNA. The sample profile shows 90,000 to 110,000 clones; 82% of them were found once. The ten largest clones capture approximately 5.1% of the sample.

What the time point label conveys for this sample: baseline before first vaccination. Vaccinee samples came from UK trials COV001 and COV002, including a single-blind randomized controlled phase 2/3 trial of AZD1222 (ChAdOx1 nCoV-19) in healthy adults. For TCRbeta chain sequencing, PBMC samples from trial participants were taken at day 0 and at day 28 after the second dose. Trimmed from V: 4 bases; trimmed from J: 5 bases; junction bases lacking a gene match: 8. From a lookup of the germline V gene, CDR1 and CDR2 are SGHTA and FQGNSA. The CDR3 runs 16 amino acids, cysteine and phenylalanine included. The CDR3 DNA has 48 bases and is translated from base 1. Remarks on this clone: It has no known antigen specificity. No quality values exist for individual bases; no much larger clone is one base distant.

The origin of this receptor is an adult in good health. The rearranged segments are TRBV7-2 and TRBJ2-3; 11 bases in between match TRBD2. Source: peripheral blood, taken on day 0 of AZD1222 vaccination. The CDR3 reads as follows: CASSSGLAGRRDTQYF. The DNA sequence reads TGTGCCAGCAGCTCCGGACTAGCGGGTCGTAGAGATACGCAGTATTTT.